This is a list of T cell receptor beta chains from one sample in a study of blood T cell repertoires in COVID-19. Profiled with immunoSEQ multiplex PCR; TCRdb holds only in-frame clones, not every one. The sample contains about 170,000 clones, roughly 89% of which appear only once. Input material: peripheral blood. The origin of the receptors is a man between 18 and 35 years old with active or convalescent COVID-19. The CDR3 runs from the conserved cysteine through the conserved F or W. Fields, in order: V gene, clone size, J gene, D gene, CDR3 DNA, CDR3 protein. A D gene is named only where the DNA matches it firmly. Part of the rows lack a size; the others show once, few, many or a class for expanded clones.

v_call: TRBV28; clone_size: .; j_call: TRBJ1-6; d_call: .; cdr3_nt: TGTGCCAGCAAAACAAGCTCCTATAATTCACCCCTCCACTTT; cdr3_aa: CASKTSSYNSPLHF
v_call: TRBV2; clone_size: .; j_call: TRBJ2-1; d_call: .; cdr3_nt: TGTGCCAGCAGGGAAGAGACAGGCAATGAGCAGTTCTTC; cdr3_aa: CASREETGNEQFF
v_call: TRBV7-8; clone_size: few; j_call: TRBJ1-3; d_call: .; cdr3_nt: TGTGCCAGCAGCCAGGACAGCGGAAACACCATATATTTT; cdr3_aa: CASSQDSGNTIYF
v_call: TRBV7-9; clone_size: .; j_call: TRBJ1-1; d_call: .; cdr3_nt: TGTGCCAGCAGCTTAGATGTGGGCACAGCTTTCTTT; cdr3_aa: CASSLDVGTAFF
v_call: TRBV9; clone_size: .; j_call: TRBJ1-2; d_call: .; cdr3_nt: TGTGCCAGCAGCGCTTCGACAGGCCCCACATCTCGCTATGGCTACACCTTC; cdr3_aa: CASSASTGPTSRYGYTF
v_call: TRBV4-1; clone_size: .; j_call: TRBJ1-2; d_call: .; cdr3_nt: TGCGCCAGCAGCCAAGACCAGGATTTGGGCTATGGCTACACCTTC; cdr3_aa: CASSQDQDLGYGYTF
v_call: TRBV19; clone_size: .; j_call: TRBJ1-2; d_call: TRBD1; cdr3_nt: TGTGCCAGTAGTATCTGGACAGGGGGACCCTATAACTATGGCTACACCTTC; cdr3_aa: CASSIWTGGPYNYGYTF
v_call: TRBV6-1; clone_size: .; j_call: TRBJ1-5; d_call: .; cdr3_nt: TGTGCCAGCAGTGAGTCAGGGTATCAGCCCCAGCATTTT; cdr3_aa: CASSESGYQPQHF
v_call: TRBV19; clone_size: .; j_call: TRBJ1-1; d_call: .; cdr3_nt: TGTGCCAGTAGTGACGTGCCTGGGTCAGCGGGAACTGAAGCTTTCTTT; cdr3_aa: CASSDVPGSAGTEAFF
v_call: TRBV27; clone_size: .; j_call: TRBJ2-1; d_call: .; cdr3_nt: TGTGCCAGCGGGGGGGCATCCTACAATGAGCAGTTCTTC; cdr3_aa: CASGGASYNEQFF
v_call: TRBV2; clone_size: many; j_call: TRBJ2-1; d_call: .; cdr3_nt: TGTGCCAGCAGTGCCTTCACAGGCCCTTACAATGAGCAGTTCTTC; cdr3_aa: CASSAFTGPYNEQFF
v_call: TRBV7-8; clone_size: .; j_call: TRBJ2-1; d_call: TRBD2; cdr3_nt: TGTGCCAGCAGGGCTACTAGCGGGGGGTACAATGAGCAGTTCTTC; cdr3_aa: CASRATSGGYNEQFF
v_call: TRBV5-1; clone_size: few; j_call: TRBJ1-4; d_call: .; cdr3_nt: TGCGCCAGCAGCTCATCTCCGAGTTTGGGGGGTCCTGAAAAACTGTTTTTT; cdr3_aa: CASSSSPSLGGPEKLFF
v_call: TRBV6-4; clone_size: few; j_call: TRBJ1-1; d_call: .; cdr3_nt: TGTGCCAGCAGTGGACAAACGAACACTGAAGCTTTCTTT; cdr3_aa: CASSGQTNTEAFF
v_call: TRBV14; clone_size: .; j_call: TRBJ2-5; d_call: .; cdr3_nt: .; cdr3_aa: CASSQTSFLETQYF
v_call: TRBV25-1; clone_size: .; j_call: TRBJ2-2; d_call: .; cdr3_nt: TGTGCCAGCAGTGTAATCGGGGAGCTGTTTTTT; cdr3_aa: CASSVIGELFF
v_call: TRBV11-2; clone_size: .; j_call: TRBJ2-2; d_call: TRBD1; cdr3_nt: TGTGCCAGCAGCCCGAGGACAGGTGGTACCGGGGAGCTGTTTTTT; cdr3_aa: CASSPRTGGTGELFF
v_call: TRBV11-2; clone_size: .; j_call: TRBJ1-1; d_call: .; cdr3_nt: TGTGCCAGCAGCTTAATGGGCGCGACTTTCTTT; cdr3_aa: CASSLMGATFF
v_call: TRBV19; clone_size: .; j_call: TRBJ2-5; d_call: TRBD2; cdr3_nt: TGTGCCAGTAGGCAACTAGCGGGGGGCGGAGAGACCCAGTACTTC; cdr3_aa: CASRQLAGGGETQYF
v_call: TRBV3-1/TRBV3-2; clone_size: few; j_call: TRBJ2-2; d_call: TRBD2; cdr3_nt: TGTGCCAGCAGCCTCACCCCCGGGGGGGCGAACACCGGGGAGCTGTTTTTT; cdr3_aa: CASSLTPGGANTGELFF
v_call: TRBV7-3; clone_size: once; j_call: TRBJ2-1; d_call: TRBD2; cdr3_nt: TGTGCCAGCAGCCTCTTAGCGGGAGCGTCGGATGAGCAGTTCTTC; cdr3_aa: CASSLLAGASDEQFF
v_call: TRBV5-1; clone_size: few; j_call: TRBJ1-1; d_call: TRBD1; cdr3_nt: TGCGCCAGCAGCTTGGGACAGGGGTTTGTTACTGAAGCTTTCTTT; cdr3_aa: CASSLGQGFVTEAFF
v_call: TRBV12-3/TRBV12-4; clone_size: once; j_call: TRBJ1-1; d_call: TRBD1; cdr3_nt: TGTGCCAGCAGTTCCGGGGACAGGGCTTTCTTT; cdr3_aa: CASSSGDRAFF
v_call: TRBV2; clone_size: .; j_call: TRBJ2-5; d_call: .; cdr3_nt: TGTGCCAGCAGGGACGGGGGACTGCAGCTTGGGACCCAGTACTTC; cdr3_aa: CASRDGGLQLGTQYF
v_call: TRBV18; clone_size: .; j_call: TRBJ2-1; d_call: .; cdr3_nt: TGTGCCAGCTCACCACCCTACCCAGGGACAGAGCAGTTCTTC; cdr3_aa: CASSPPYPGTEQFF